The 4 T cell receptor beta chains below all came from one sample that was sequenced in a study of blood T cell repertoires in COVID-19. The data were produced by immunoSEQ multiplex PCR, yet TCRdb's version contains in-frame clones alone and is incomplete. The table includes more than 110,000 clones, 76% detected once. Sequenced input: peripheral blood. All receptors derive from a woman aged 80 or over with active or convalescent COVID-19.

V gene TRBV5-6 combines with J gene TRBJ2-6, with TRBD1 matching over 8 bases. The CDR3 has 16 residues. In germline, CDR1 is SGHDT, CDR2 YYEEEE. V trimming: 4 bases; J trimming: 1 base; junction bases outside the gene matches: 4. CDR3 in DNA: TGTGCCAGCAGCCCCTGGGACAGGTCTGGGGCCAACGTCCTGACTTTC. This encodes CASSPWDRSGANVLTF.

The chain has TRBV6-4 and TRBJ1-1; a weak D match, TRBD1 (5 bases). The CDR3 spans 14 residues. Per germline, CDR1 MRHNA and CDR2 SNTAGT. V was cut by 6 bases and J by 7 bases, with 18 bases left in between. The CDR3 region has the DNA TGTGCCAGCAGACACCCTGGGGGGTCCGGTGAAGCTTTCTTT. Translated: CASRHPGGSGEAFF.

The chain uses TRBV4-3 and TRBJ2-2; no reliable D call. Germline V lookup: CDR1 LGHNA, CDR2 YSLEER. The CDR3 is 14 amino acids. The V end was cut by 0 bases, the J end by 4 bases, with 6 bases between. The CDR3 protein is CASSQESGTGELFF. Written as DNA, the CDR3 is TGCGCCAGCAGCCAAGAGTCAGGCACCGGGGAGCTGTTTTTT.

This clone was seen more than once but under ten times. CDR3 sequence: CASSPTQGIGTQYF. Written as DNA, the CDR3 is TGTGCCAGCAGCCCCACGCAGGGGATCGGGACCCAGTACTTC. The chain recombines TRBV7-8 with TRBJ2-5, with D tentatively TRBD1 (6 bases). The CDR3 is 14 residues long. Germline V lookup: CDR1 SGHVS, CDR2 FQNEAQ. Between the trimmed V and J ends, which lost 5 bases and 7 bases, there was a span of 17 bases.